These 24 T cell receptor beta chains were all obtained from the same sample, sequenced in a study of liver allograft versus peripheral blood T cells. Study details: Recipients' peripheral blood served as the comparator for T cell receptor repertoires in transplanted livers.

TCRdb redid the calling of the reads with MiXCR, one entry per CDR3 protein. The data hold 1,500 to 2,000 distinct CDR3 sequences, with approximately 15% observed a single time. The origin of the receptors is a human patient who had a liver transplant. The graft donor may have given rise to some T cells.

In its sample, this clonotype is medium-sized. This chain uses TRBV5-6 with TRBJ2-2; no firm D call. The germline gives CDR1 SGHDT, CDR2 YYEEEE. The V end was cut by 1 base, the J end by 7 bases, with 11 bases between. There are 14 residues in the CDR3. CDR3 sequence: CASSLRPVDGELFF. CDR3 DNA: TGTGCCAGCAGCTTGAGACCTGTGGACGGGGAGCTGTTTTTT.

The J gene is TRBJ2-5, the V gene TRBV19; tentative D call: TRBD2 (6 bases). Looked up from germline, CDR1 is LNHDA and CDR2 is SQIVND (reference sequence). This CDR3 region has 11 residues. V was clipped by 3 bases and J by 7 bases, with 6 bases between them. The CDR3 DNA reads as TGTGCCAGTAGTATGGGGGGGACCCAGTACTTC. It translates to CASSMGGTQYF.

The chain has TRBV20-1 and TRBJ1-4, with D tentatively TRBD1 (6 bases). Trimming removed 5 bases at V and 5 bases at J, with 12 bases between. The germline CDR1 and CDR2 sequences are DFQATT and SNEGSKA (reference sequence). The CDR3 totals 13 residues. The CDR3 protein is CSASDSVNEKLFF. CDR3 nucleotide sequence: TGCAGTGCTTCGGACAGCGTCAATGAAAAACTGTTTTTT.

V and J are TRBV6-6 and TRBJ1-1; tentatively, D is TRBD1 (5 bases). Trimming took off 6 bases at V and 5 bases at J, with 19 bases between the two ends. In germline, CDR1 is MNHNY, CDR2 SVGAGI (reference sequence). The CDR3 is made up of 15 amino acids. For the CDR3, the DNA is TGTGCCAGCAGCCCTACCCGGGGGATAAGGACTGAAGCTTTCTTT. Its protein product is CASSPTRGIRTEAFF.

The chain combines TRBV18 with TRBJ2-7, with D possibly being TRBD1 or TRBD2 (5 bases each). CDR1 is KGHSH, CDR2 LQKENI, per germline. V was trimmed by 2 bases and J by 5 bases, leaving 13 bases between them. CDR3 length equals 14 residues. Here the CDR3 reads CASSPSGAGDEQYF. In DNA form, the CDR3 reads TGTGCCAGCTCACCATCCGGGGCTGGGGACGAGCAGTACTTC.

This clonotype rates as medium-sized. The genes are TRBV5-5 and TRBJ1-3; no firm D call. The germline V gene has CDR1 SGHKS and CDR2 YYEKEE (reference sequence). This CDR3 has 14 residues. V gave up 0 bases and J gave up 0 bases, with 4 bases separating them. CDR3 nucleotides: TGTGCCAGCAGCTTGGGCGGCTCTGGAAACACCATATATTTT. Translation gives CASSLGGSGNTIYF.

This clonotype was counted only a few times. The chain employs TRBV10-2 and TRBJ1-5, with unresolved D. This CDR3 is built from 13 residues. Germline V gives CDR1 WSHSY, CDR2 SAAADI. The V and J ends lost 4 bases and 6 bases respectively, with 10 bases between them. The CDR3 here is CASSGGVGQPQHF. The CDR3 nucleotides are TGCGCCAGCAGTGGGGGAGTTGGTCAGCCCCAGCATTTT.

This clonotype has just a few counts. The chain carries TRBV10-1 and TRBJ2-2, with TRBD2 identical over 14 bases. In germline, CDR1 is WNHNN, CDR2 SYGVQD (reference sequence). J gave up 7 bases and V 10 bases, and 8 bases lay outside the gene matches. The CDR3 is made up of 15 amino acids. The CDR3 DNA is TGCGCCACCACGCCGGGACTAGCGGGAGTCGGGGAGCTGTTTTTT. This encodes CATTPGLAGVGELFF.

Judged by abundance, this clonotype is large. The CDR3 DNA reads TGTGCCAGTAGTGCTTGGACAGCATCCAACTATGGCTACACCTTC. Amino acids: CASSAWTASNYGYTF. V is TRBV19 and J is TRBJ1-2, with D maybe TRBD1 (6 bases). In germline, CDR1 is LNHDA, CDR2 SQIVND (reference sequence). The CDR3 loop spans 15 amino acids. Trimming removed 5 bases from V and 2 bases from J, with 15 bases in between.

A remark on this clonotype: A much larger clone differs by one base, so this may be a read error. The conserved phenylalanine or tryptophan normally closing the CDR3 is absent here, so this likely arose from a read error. The CDR3 here is CASSYRGGASTDTQYL. In DNA, the CDR3 is TGTGCCAGCAGTTACCGCGGCGGGGCTAGCACAGATACGCAGTATTTG. V gene TRBV6-6 combines with J gene TRBJ2-3, with D possibly matching TRBD2 (6 bases). Germline loops: CDR1 MNHNY, CDR2 SVGAGI (reference sequence). Between the trimmed V and J ends, which lost 2 bases and 0 bases, there was a span of 12 bases. This CDR3 is 16 amino acids long.

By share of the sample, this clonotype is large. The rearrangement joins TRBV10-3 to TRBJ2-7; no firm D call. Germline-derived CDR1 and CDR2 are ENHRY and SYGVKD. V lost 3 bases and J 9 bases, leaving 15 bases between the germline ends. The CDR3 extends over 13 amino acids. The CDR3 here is CAISDYGRTGQYF. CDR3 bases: TGTGCCATCAGTGATTATGGAAGGACCGGGCAGTACTTC.

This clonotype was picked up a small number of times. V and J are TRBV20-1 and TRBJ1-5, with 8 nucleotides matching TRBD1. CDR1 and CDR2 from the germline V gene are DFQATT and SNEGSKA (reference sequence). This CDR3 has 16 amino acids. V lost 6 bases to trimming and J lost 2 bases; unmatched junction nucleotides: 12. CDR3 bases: TGCAGTGCCGAACCAGGACAGGGTGTCGGCAATCAGCCCCAGCATTTT. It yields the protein CSAEPGQGVGNQPQHF.

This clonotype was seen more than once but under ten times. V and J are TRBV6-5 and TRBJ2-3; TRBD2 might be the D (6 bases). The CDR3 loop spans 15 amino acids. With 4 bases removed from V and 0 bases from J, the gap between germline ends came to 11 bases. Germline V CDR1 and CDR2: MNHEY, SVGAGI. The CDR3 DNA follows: TGTGCCAGCAGTTCCCCTGCGGGGAGCACAGATACGCAGTATTTT. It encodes CASSSPAGSTDTQYF.

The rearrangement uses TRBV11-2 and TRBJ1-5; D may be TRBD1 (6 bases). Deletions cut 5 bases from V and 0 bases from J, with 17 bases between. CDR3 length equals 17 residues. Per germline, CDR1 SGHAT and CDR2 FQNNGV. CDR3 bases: TGTGCCAGCAGCCACCCGGGGACAAATTATAGCAATCAGCCCCAGCATTTT. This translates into CASSHPGTNYSNQPQHF.

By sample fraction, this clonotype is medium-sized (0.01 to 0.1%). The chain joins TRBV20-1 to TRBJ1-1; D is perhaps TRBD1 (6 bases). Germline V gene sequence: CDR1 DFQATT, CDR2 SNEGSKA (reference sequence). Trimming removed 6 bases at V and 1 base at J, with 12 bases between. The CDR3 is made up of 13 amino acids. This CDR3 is CSAIQGSNTEAFF. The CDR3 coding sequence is TGCAGTGCCATACAGGGTTCGAACACTGAAGCTTTCTTT.

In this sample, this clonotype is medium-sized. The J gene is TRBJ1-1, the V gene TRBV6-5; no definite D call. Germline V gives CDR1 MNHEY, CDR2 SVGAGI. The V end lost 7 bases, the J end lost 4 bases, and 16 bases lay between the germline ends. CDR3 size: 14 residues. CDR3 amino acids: CASIKAGSGTEAFF. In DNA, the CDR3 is TGTGCCAGCATAAAAGCGGGGTCGGGCACTGAAGCTTTCTTT.

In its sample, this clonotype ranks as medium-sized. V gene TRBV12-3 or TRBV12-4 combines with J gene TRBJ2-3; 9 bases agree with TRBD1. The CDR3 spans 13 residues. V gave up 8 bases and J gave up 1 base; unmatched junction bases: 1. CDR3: CASRTGGTDTQYF. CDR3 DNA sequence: TGTGCCAGCCGGACAGGGGGCACAGATACGCAGTATTTT.

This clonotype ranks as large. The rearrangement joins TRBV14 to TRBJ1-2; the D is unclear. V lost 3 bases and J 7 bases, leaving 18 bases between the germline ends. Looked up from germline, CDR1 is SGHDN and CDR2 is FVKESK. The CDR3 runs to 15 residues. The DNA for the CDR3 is TGTGCCAGCAGCCATGCGTACACTGCCGGAGGTGGCTACACCTTC. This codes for CASSHAYTAGGGYTF.

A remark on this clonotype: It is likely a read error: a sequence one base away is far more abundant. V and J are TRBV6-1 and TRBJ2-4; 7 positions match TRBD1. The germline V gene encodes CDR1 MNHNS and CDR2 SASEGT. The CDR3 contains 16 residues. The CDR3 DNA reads TGTGCCAGCAGAGTAGAGGGGGCCCTAGCCAAAAACGTTCAGTACTTC. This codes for CASRVEGALAKNVQYF.

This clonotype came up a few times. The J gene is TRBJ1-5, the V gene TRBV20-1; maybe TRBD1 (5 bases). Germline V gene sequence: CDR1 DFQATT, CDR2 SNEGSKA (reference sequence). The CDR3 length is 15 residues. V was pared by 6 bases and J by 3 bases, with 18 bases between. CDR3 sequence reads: CSATENRGYNQPQHF. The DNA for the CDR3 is TGCAGTGCCACAGAGAACCGGGGCTACAATCAGCCCCAGCATTTT.

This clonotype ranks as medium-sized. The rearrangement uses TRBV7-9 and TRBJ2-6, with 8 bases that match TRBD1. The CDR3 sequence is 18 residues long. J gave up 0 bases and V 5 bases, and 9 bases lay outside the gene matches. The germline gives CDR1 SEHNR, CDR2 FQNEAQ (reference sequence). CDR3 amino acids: CASSTRTGRTSGANVLTF. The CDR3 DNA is TGTGCCAGCAGCACCCGGACAGGGAGGACCTCTGGGGCCAACGTCCTGACTTTC. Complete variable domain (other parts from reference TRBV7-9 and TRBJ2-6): DTGVSQNPRHKITKRGQNVTFRCDPISEHNRLYWYRQTLGQGPEFLTYFQNEAQLEKSRLLSDRFSAERPKGSFSTLEIQRTEQGDSAMYLCASSTRTGRTSGANVLTFGAGSRLTVL.

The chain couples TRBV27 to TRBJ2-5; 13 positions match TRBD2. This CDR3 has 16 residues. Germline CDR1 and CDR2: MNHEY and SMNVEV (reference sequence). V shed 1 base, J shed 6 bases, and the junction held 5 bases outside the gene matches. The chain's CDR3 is CASSLFGTSGIKTQYF. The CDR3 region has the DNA TGTGCCAGCAGTTTATTCGGGACTAGCGGGATAAAGACCCAGTACTTC.

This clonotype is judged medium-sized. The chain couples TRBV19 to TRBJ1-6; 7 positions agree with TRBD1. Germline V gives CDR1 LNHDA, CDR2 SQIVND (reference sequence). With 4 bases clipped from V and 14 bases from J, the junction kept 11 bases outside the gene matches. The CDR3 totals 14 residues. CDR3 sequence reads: CASSTDRNQVTLHF. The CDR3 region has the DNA TGTGCCAGTAGTACGGACAGGAACCAAGTTACCCTCCACTTT.

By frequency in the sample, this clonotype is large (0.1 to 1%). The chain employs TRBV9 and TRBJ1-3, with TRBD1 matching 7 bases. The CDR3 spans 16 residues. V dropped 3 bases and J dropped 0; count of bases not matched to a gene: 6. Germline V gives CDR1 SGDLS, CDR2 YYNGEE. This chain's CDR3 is CASSGQGSRSGNTIYF. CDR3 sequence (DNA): TGTGCCAGCAGCGGACAGGGAAGTCGCTCTGGAAACACCATATATTTT.